This TCR beta chain was recorded in a study of T cell responses to AZD1222 COVID-19 vaccine. Findings of the study overall: Vaccination with two AZD1222 doses was followed by a rise in Spike-specific TCR breadth and depth. Possibly, clonal diversity was underestimated; donors were largely white British and included more females. It was only after the peak T cell response that any repertoires were sampled. Baseline serostatus was positive in only six or seven AZD1222 recipients.

The assay was immunoSEQ multiplex PCR, and TCRdb's table has in-frame clones only and misses some. This table holds around 70,000 clones, 79% found once. As regards this clone: No antigen is known for it.

The TCR comes from an adult in good health. Here the sequenced sample was peripheral blood, taken on day 0 of MenACWY control vaccination.

The DNA of the CDR3 is TGCGCCAGCAGCTTTCACCGCCCCGACCAAGAGACCCAGTACTTC. Translation: CASSFHRPDQETQYF. The chain uses TRBV5-1 and TRBJ2-5; D gene ambiguous. The CDR3 runs 15 residues. Germline CDR1 SGHRS, CDR2 YFSETQ. V was trimmed by 2 bases and J by 0 bases, leaving 11 bases between them.